This T cell receptor (beta chain) was profiled in a study of early T cells in non-severe SARS-CoV-2 infection. Per germline, CDR1 SGHVS and CDR2 FQNEAQ. The CDR3 is 14 residues long. Trimming removed 3 bases from V and 4 bases from J, with 12 bases in between. Each single cDNA molecule received a unique molecular identifier. TCRdb analysed the 5' RACE reads with MiXCR anew, one entry per CDR3 protein. The sample lists roughly 61,000 distinct CDR3 sequences, about 10% occurring once. Sequenced material: whole blood. The origin of this receptor is an adult who was a healthcare worker with PCR-confirmed SARS-CoV-2 infection or an uninfected control (not recorded which). The J gene is TRBJ1-2, the V gene TRBV7-8; D gene uncertain. The CDR3 nucleotides read TGTGCCAGCAGCTTCTCGTCGAACTTCTATGGCTACACCTTC. Residues: CASSFSSNFYGYTF.